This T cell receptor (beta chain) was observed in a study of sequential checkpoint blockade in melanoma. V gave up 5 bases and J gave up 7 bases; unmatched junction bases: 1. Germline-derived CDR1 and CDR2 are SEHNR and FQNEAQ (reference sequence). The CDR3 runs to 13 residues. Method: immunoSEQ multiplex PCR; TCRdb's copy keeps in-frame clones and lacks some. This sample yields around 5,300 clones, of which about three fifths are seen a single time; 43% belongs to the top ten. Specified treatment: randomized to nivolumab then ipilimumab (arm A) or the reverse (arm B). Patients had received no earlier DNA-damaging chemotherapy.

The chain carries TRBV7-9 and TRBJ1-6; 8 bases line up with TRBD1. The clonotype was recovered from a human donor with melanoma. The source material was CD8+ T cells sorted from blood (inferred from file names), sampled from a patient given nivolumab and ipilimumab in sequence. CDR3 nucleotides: TGTGCCAGCAGCGGACAGGGAAATTCACCCCTCCACTTT. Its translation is CASSGQGNSPLHF.